The present T cell receptor (beta chain) was sequenced within a study of cytomegalovirus exposure and HLA in healthy donors. Study-wide background: Samples from HLA-typed donors yielded about 80 million unique TCRs in an early data release. The study, taken as a whole, reports: Some V segments, including TRBV6-2 and TRBV6-3, were excluded as indistinguishable. Sequencing likely produced, as an artifact, a cluster of highly shared sequence variants.

V lost 3 bases, J lost 7 bases, and 15 bases lay in between. Germline V CDR1 and CDR2: LNHNV, YYDKDF (reference sequence). The CDR3 has 15 residues. Donors consisted of healthy bone marrow donors. The PCR ran on 60 Vbeta and 13 Jbeta primers. TCRdb keeps only in-frame clones here, not all; method: immunoSEQ multiplex PCR. The sample includes more than 80,000 clones, roughly four fifths seen only once; the top ten take more than 1.5%. As concerns this clone: Its target is not known.

This sequence joins TRBV15 and TRBJ2-2; the D gene is possibly TRBD1 (6 bases). This sequence originates from a man aged 45-60 years in good health and CMV-seronegative. Sequencing was carried out using PBMCs. The CDR3 sequence is CATSSDYRAGGELFF. Here the CDR3 DNA reads TGTGCCACCAGCAGTGACTACAGGGCCGGCGGGGAGCTGTTTTTT.